This paragraph covers one T cell receptor (beta chain) sequence. This record belongs to a study of blood T cell repertoires in COVID-19. Sequencing was performed with immunoSEQ multiplex PCR; in TCRdb, only in-frame clones are kept and a portion is missing. The table includes over 120,000 clones, around 87% detected once. V lost 6 bases and J 5 bases, leaving 22 bases between the germline ends. This CDR3 is built from 16 residues. CDR1 is SNHLY and CDR2 is FYNNEI in the germline V gene. This chain uses TRBV2 with TRBJ2-5; TRBD1 might be the D (5 bases). This receptor was taken from a man between 60 and 75 years old who had recovered from COVID-19. Sequencing was performed on PBMCs or T cells enriched from blood (not recorded which). In DNA, the CDR3 is TGTGCCAGCAGCGCCCGGACAATTAGAGGTTCTGAGACCCAGTACTTC. Residues: CASSARTIRGSETQYF.